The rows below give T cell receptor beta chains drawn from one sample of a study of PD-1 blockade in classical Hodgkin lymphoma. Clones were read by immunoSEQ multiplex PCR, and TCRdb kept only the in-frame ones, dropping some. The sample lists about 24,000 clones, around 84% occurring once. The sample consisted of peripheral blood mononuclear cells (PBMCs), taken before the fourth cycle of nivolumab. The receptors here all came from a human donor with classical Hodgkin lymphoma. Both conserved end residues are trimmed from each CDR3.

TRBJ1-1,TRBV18,ASSPRAGDQNTEAF
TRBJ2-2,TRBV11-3,ASSLQTGRGELF
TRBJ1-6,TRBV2,ASSVPRGSSYNSPLH
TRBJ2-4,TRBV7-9,ASSSPFLAKNIQY
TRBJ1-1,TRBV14,ASSQVRNTEAF
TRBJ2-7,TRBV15,ATSPTSTGLYYEQY
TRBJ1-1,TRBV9,ASRRQGARMNTEAF
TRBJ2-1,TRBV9,ASSRAGGPWDEQF
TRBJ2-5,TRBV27,ASSSQETQY
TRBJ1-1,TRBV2,ASRWDRAGGDTEAF
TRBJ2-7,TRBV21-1,ASSNAFQRQGYEQY
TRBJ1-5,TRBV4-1,ASSLTEGNQPQH
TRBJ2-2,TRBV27,ASSFRPDTGELF
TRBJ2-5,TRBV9,ASSPVPAGSQETQY
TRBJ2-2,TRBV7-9,ASSLGRENTGELF
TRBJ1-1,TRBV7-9,ASSLDRYTEAF
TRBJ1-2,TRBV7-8,ASSLEPGGRSYGYT
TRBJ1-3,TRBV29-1,SGMQGSGNTIY
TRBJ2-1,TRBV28,ANSGRFYNEQF
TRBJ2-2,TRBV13,ASSLEGTVAGELF
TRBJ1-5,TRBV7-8,ASSTLTGVLNQPQH
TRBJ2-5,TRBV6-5,ASSQGLAETQY
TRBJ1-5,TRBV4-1,ASSQAVSSLLQH
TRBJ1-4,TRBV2,ASRPDREREKLF
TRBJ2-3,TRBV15,ATSKWQGATTDTQY
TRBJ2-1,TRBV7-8,ASSLVAGTGGDEQF
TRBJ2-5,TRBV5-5,ASSPPLAGREETQY
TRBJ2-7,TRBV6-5,ASSEGYVYEQY
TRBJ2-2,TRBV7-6,ASSSDFGTGELF
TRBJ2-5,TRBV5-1,ASSPQVGETQY
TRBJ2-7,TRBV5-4,ASSLGWGAYYEQY
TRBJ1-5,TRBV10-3,AISPQQGPQH
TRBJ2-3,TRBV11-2,ASSLDRDTQY
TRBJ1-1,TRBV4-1,ASSHTGTGGGHEAF
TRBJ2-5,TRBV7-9,ASSLGHGWETQY